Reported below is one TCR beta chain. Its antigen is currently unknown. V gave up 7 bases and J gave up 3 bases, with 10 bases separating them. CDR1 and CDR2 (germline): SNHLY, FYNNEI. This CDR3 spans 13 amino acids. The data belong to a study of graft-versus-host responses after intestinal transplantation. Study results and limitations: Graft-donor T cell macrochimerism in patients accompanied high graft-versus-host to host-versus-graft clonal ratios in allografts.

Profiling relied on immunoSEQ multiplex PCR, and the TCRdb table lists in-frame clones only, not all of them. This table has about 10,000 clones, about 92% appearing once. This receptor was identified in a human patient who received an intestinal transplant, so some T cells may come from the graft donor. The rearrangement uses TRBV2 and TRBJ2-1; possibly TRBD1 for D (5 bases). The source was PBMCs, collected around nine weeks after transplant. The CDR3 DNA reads TGTGCCAGCAAACAGGCTATCTACAATGAGCAGTTCTTC. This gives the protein CASKQAIYNEQFF.